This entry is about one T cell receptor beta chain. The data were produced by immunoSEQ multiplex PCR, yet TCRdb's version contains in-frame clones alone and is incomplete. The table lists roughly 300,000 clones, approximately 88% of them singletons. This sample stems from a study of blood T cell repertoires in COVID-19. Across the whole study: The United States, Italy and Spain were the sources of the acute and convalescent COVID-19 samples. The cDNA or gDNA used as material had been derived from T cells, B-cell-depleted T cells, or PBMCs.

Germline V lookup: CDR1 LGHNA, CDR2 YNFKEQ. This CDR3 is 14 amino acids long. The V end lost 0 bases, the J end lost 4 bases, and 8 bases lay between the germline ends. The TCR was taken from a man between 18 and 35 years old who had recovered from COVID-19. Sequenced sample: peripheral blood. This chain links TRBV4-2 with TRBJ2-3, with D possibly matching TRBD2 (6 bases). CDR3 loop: CASSQEAGSDTQYF. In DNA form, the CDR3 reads TGTGCCAGCAGCCAAGAGGCGGGGTCAGATACGCAGTATTTT.